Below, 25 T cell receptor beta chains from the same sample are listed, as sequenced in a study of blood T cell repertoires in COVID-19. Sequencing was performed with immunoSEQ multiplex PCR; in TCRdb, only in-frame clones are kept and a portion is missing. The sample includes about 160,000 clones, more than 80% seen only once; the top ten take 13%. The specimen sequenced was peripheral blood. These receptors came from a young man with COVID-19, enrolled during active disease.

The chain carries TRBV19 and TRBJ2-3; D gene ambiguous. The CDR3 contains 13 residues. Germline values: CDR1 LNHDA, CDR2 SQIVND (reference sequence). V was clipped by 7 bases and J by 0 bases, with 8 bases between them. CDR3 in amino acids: CASTGRSTDTQYF. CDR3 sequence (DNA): TGTGCCAGTACTGGGCGAAGCACAGATACGCAGTATTTT.

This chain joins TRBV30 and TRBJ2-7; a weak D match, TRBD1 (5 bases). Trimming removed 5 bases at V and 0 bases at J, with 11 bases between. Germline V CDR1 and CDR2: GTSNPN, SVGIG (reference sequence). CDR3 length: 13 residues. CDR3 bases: TGTGCCTGGGAGGACACGTTCTCCTACGAGCAGTACTTC. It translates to CAWEDTFSYEQYF.

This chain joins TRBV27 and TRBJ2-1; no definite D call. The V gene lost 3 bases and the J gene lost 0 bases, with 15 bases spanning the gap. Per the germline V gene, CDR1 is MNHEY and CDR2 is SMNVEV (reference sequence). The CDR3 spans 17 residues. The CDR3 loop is CASSFASLKSSYNEQFF. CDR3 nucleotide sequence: TGTGCCAGCAGTTTCGCCTCCTTGAAGAGCTCCTACAATGAGCAGTTCTTC.

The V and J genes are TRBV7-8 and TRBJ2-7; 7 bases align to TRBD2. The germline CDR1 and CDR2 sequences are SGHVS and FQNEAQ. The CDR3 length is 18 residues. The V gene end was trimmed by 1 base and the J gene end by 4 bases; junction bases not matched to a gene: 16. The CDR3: CASSLGRSSVTSEYEQYF. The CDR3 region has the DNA TGTGCCAGCAGCTTAGGAAGGTCTTCGGTCACTAGCGAGTACGAGCAGTACTTC.

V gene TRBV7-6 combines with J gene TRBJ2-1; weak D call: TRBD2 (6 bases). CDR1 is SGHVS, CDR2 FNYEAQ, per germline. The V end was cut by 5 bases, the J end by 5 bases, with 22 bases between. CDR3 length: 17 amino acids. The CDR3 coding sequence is TGTGCCAGCAGCCCCCCCTATATAGCGGACGACAACAATGAGCAGTTCTTC. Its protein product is CASSPPYIADDNNEQFF.

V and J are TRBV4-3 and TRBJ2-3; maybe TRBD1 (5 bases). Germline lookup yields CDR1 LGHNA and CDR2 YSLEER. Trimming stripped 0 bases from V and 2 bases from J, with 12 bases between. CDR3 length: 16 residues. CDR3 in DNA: TGCGCCAGCAGCCAAGATAGAGGACACTCCACAGATACGCAGTATTTT. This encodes CASSQDRGHSTDTQYF.

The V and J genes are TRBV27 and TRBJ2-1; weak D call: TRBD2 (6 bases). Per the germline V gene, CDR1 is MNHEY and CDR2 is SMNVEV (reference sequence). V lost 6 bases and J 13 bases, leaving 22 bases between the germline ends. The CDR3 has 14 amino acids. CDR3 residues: CASRGTGGTFEQFF. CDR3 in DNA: TGTGCCAGCAGAGGGACTGGCGGGACGTTCGAACAGTTCTTC.

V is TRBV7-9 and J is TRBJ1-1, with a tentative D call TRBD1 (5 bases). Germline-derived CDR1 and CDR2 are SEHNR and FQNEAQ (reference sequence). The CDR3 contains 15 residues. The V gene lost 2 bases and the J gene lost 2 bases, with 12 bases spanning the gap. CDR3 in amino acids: CASSLPSGHNTEAFF. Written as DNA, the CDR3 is TGTGCCAGCAGCTTACCGTCAGGGCACAACACTGAAGCTTTCTTT.

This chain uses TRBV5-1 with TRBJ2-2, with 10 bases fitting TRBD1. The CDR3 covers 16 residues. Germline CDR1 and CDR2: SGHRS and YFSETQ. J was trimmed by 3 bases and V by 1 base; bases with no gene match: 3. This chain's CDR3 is CASSLQGTGDTGELFF. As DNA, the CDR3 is TGCGCCAGCAGCTTGCAGGGGACAGGGGACACCGGGGAGCTGTTTTTT.

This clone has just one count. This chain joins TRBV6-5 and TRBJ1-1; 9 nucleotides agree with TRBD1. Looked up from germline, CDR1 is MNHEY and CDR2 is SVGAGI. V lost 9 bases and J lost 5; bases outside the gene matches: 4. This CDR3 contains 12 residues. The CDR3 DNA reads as TGTGCCAGTCGACAGGGGGGGACTGAAGCTTTCTTT. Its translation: CASRQGGTEAFF.

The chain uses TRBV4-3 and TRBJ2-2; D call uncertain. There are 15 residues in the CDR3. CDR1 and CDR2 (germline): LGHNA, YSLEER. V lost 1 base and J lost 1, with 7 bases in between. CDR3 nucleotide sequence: TGCGCCAGCAGCCAAGCCCCGCGGAACACCGGGGAGCTGTTTTTT. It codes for CASSQAPRNTGELFF.

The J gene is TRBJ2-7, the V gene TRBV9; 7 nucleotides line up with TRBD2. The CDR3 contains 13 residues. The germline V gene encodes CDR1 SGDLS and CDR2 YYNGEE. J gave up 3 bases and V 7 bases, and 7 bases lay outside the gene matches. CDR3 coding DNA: TGTGCCAGCGGGTCAGGGAGGGTCTACGAGCAGTACTTC. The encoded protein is CASGSGRVYEQYF.

The CDR3 reads CATSTITTSGTGDTQYF. Written as DNA, the CDR3 is TGTGCCACCAGCACCATTACTACTAGCGGGACCGGAGATACGCAGTATTTT. V usage is TRBV15 and J usage is TRBJ2-3; 10 bases are a match to TRBD2. Trimming took 4 bases from V and 5 from J; bases not matched to a gene: 12. The CDR3 is 17 residues long. From germline, CDR1 is LNHNV and CDR2 YYDKDF (reference sequence).

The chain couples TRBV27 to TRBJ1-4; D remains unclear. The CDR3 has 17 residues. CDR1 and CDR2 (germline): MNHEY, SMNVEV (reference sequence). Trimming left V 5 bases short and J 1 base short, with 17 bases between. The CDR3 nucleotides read TGTGCCAGCAGTCCCAGGAGGGTTCCCAGAACTAATGAAAAACTGTTTTTT. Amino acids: CASSPRRVPRTNEKLFF.

CDR3 sequence: CASRAGDSGANVLTF. CDR3 bases: TGTGCCAGCAGAGCGGGGGACTCTGGGGCCAACGTCCTGACTTTC. This sequence joins TRBV6-5 and TRBJ2-6, with TRBD2 matching over 8 bases. Per the germline V gene, CDR1 is MNHEY and CDR2 is SVGAGI. Trimming took 6 bases from V and 0 from J; bases not matched to a gene: 1. The CDR3 extends over 15 amino acids.

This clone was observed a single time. CDR3 in amino acids: CASSESTSGRFDEQFF. The CDR3 DNA is TGCGCCAGCAGTGAGTCGACCAGCGGGAGATTTGATGAGCAGTTCTTC. This chain joins TRBV10-1 and TRBJ2-1, with 8 bases fitting TRBD2. CDR1 is WNHNN, CDR2 SYGVQD, per germline (reference sequence). The ends lost 0 bases at V and 8 bases at J; junction bases unmatched: 9. This CDR3 is built from 16 residues.

This CDR3 reads CASTGQLAEAFF. The CDR3 coding sequence is TGTGCCTCCACGGGACAATTGGCTGAAGCTTTCTTT. The V call is TRBV30, the J call TRBJ1-1; D is possibly TRBD1 (6 bases). Trimming shortened V by 7 bases and J by 6 bases, and 15 bases separated the two germline ends. The germline gives CDR1 GTSNPN, CDR2 SVGIG (reference sequence). This CDR3 is built from 12 residues. Drawing the rest from reference TRBV30 and TRBJ1-1, the complete variable domain is SQTIHQWPATLVQPVGSPLSLECTVEGTSNPNLYWYRQAAGRGLQLLFYSVGIGQISSEVPQNLSASRPQDRQFILSSKKLLLSDSGFYLCASTGQLAEAFFGQGTRLTVV.

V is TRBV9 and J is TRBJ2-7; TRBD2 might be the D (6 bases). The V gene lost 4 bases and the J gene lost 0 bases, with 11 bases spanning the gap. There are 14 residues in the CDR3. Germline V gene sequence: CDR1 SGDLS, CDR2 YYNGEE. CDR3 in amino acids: CASSFGLSSYEQYF. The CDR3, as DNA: TGTGCCAGCAGCTTCGGACTATCCTCCTACGAGCAGTACTTC.

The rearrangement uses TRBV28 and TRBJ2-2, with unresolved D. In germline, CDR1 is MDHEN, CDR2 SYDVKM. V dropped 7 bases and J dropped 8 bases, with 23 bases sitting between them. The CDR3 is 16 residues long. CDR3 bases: TGTGCCAGCACCAGCCCCCATGCGAGACGCGGAGGGGAGCTGTTTTTT. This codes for CASTSPHARRGGELFF.

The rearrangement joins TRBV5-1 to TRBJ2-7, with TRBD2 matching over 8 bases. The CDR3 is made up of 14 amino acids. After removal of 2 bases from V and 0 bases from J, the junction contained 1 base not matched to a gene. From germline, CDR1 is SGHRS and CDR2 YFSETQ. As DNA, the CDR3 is TGCGCCAGCAGCTTAGCGGGAGTCTCCTACGAGCAGTACTTC. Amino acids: CASSLAGVSYEQYF.

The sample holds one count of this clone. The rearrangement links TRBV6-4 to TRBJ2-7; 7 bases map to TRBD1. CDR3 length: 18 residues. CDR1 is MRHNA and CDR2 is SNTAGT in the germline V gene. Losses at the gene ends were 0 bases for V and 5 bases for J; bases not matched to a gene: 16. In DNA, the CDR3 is TGTGCCAGCAGTGACTCTCATCCTTGGCCGGACAGGCCCCACGAGCAGTACTTC. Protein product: CASSDSHPWPDRPHEQYF.

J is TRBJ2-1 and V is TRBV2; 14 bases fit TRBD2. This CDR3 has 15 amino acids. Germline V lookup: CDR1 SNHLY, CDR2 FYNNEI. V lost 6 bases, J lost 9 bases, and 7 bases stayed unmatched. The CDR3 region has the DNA TGTGCCAGCAGGCCCGGGACTAGCGGGAGTCTTGAGCAGTTCTTC. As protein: CASRPGTSGSLEQFF.

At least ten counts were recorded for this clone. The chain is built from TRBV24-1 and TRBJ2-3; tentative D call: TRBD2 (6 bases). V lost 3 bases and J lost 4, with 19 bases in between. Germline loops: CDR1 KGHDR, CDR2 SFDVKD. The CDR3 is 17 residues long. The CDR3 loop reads CATSDPLALSKADTQYF. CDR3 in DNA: TGTGCCACCAGTGATCCTCTAGCGCTCTCTAAAGCAGATACGCAGTATTTT.

In nucleotides, the CDR3 is TGTGCCAGCAGCGTATCGGCGGGAGGGCCGGTTGAGCAGTACTTC. Translating it yields CASSVSAGGPVEQYF. The chain has TRBV9 and TRBJ2-7; TRBD2 agrees at 9 bases. The CDR3 length is 15 residues. The trim removed 1 base at V and 7 bases at J, leaving 9 bases unmatched. CDR1 is SGDLS, CDR2 YYNGEE, per germline.

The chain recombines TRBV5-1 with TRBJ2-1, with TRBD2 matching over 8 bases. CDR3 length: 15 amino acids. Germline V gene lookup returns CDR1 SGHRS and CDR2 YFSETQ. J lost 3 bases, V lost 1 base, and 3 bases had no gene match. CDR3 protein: CASSLSGSSYNEQFF. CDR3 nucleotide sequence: TGCGCCAGCAGCTTGAGCGGGAGTAGCTACAATGAGCAGTTCTTC.